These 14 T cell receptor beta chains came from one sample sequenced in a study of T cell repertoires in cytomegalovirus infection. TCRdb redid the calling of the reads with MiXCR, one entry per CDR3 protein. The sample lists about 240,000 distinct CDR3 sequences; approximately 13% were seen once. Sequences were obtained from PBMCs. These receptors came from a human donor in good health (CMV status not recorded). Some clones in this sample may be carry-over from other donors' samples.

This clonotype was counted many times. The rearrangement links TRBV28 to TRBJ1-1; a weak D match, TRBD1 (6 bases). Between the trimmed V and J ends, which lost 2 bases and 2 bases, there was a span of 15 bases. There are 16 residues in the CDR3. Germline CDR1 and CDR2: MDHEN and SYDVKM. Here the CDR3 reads CASSLPTGGANTEAFF. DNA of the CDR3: TGTGCCAGCAGTTTACCCACCGGGGGGGCCAACACTGAAGCTTTCTTT.

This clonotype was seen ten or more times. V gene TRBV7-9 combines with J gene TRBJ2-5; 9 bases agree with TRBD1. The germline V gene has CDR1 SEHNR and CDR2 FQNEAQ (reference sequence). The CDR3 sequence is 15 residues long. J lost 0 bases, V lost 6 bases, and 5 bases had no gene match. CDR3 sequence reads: CASRGDRGNQETQYF. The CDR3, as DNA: TGTGCCAGCAGAGGAGACAGGGGGAACCAAGAGACCCAGTACTTC.

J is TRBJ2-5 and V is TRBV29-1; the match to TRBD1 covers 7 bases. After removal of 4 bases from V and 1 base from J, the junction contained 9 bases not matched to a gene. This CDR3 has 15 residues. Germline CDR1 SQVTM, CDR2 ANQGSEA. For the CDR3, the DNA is TGCAGCGTTGTTCCCCGACAGGGCCTCCAAGAGACCCAGTACTTC. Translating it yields CSVVPRQGLQETQYF.

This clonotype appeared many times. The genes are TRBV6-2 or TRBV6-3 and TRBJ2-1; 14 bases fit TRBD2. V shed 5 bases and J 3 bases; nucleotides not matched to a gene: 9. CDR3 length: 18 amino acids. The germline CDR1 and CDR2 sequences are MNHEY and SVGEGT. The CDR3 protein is CASSEPPGLAGVYNEQFF. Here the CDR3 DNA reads TGTGCCAGCAGTGAACCACCGGGACTAGCGGGAGTCTACAATGAGCAGTTCTTC.

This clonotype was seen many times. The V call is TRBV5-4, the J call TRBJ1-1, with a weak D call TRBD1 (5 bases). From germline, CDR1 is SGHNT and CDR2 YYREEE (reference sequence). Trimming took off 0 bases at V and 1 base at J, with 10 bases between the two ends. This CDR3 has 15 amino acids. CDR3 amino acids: CASSLGGGTNTEAFF. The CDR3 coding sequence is TGTGCCAGCAGCTTGGGGGGGGGAACGAACACTGAAGCTTTCTTT.

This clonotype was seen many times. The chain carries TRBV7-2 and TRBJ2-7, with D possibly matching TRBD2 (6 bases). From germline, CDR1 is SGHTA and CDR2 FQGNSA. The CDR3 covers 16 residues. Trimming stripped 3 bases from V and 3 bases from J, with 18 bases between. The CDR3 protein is CASSFLGAGLNYEQYF. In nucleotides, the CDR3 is TGTGCCAGCAGCTTTCTGGGCGCGGGGTTGAACTACGAGCAGTACTTC.

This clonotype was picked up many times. The CDR3 bases are TGTGCCAGCAGTTACCGGGACAGACCTCAAGAGACCCAGTACTTC. This gives the protein CASSYRDRPQETQYF. The V gene is TRBV28, the J gene TRBJ2-5; 7 nucleotides match TRBD1. CDR1 is MDHEN, CDR2 SYDVKM, per germline. V lost 4 bases to trimming and J lost 2 bases; unmatched junction nucleotides: 7. The CDR3 sequence is 15 residues long.

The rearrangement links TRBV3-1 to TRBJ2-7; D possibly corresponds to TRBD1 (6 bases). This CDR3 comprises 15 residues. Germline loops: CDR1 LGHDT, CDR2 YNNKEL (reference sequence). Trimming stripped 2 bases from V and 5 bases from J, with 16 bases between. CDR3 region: CASSQTSGQSHEQYF. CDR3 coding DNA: TGTGCCAGCAGCCAAACGTCCGGACAGAGCCACGAGCAGTACTTC.

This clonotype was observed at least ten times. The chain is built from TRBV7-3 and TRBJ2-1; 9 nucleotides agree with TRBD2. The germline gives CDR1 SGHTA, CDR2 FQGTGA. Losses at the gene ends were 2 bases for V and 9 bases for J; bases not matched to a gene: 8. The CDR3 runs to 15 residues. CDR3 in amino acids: CASSLGLAGESEQFF. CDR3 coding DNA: TGTGCCAGCAGCTTAGGGTTAGCGGGAGAATCTGAGCAGTTCTTC.

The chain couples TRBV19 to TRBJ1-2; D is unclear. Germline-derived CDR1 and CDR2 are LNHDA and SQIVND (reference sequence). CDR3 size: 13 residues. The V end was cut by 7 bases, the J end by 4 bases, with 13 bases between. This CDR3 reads CASNGKMGYGYTF. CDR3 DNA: TGTGCCAGTAATGGCAAGATGGGCTATGGCTACACCTTC.

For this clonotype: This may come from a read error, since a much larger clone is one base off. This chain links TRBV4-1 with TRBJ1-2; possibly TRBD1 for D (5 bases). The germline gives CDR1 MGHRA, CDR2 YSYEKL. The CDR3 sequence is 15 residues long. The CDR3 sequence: CASSQEGPRAYCYTF. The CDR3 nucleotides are TGCGCCAGCAGCCAAGAAGGGCCCAGGGCCTATTGCTACACCTTC.

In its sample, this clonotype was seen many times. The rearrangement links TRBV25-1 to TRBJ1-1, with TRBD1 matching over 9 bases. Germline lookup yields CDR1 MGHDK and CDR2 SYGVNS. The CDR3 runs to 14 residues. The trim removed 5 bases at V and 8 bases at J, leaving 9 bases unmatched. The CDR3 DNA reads TGTGCCAGCAGTCCACCGGGACAGGGTGGGGAAGCTTTCTTT. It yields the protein CASSPPGQGGEAFF. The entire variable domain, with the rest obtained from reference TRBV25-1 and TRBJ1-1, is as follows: EADIYQTPRYLVIGTGKKITLECSQTMGHDKMYWYQQDPGMELHLIHYSYGVNSTEKGDLSSESTVSRIRTEHFPLTLESARPSHTSQYLCASSPPGQGGEAFFGQGTRLTVV.

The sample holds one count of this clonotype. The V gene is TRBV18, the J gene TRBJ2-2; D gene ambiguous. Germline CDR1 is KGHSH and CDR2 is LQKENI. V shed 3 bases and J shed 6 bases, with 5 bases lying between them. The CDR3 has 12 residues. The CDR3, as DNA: TGTGCCAGCTCACCTCTCGCCGGGGAGCTGTTTTTT. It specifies CASSPLAGELFF.

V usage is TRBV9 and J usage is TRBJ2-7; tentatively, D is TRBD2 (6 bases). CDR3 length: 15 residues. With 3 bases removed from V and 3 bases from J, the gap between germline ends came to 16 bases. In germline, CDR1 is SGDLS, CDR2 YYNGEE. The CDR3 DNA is TGTGCCAGCAGCGCTAGCGTGGGACTCCACTACGAGCAGTACTTC. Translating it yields CASSASVGLHYEQYF. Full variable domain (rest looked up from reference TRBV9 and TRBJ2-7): DSGVTQTPKHLITATGQRVTLRCSPRSGDLSVYWYQQSLDQGLQFLIQYYNGEERAKGNILERFSAQQFPDLHSELNLSSLELGDSALYFCASSASVGLHYEQYFGPGTRLTVT.